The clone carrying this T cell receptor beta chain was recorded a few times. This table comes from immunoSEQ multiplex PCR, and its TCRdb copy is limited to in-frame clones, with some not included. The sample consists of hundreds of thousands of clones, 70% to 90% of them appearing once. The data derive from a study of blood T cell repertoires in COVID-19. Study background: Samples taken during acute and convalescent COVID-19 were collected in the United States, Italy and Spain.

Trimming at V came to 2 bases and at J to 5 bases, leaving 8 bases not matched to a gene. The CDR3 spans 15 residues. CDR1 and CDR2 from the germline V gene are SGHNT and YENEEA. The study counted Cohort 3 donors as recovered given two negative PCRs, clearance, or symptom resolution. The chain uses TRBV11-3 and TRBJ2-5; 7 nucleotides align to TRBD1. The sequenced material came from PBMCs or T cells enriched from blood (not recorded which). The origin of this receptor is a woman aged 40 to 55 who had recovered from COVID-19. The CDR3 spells CASSLSAGTEETQYF. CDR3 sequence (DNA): TGTGCCAGCAGCTTAAGTGCCGGGACAGAGGAGACCCAGTACTTC.